One TCR beta chain is described in this entry. Its antigen is still unknown. The CDR3 sequence is 14 residues long. The germline V gene encodes CDR1 SGDLS and CDR2 YYNGEE. V dropped 0 bases and J dropped 10; count of bases not matched to a gene: 7. This sample is drawn from a study of cytomegalovirus exposure and HLA in healthy donors. Study results and limitations: The study recorded 150 to 200 TCR beta chains that were cytomegalovirus-associated.

The PCR employed 60 Vbeta primers together with 13 Jbeta primers. Per the study methods: Among the unique TCR beta chains that a later analysis counted, about 85 million in all, 10 million to 14 million were shared. Measured with immunoSEQ multiplex PCR; TCRdb has only the in-frame clones, and not every one. That table furnishes V, J and clone size, whereas the DNA furnished D and trimming. This table lists approximately 40,000 clones. Sequenced material: PBMCs. The chain links TRBV9 to TRBJ2-1; the match to TRBD2 covers 7 bases. This clonotype originated in a human donor in good health. DNA for the CDR3: TGTGCCAGCAGCGTAGGAACTAGCGAAAAAGAGCAGTTCTTC. The encoded protein is CASSVGTSEKEQFF.